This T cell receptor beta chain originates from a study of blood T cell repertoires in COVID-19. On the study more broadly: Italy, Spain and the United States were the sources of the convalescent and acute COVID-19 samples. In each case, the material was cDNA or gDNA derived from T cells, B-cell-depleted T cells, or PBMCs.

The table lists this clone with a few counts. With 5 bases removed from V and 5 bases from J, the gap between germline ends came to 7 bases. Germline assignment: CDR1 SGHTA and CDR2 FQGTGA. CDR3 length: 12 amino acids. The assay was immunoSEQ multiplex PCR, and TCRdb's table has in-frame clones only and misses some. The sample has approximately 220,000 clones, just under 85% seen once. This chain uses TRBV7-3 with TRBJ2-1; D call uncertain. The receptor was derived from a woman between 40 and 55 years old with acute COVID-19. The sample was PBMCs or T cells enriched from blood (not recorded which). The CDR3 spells CASSPGNNEQFF. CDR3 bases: TGTGCCAGCAGCCCGGGTAACAATGAGCAGTTCTTC. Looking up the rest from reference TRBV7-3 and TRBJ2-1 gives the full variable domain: GAGVSQTPSNKVTEKGKYVELRCDPISGHTALYWYRQSLGQGPEFLIYFQGTGAADDSGLPNDRFFAVRPEGSVSTLKIQRTERGDSAVYLCASSPGNNEQFFGPGTRLTVL.